The 26 T cell receptor beta chains given below trace back to one sample, sequenced in a study of blood T cell repertoires in COVID-19. The protocol was immunoSEQ multiplex PCR, while the TCRdb copy is restricted to in-frame clones and leaves out a portion. The sample records some 87,000 clones, around 83% being singletons. The sequenced material came from peripheral blood. The receptors here all came from a man older than 75 with active or convalescent COVID-19.

The chain carries TRBV29-1 and TRBJ1-1; D not resolved. Trimming took off 2 bases at V and 1 base at J, with 5 bases between the two ends. Germline CDR1 and CDR2: SQVTM and ANQGSEA. The CDR3 has 12 residues. CDR3 loop: CSVELANTEAFF. The CDR3 nucleotides are TGCAGCGTTGAACTGGCGAACACTGAAGCTTTCTTT.

CDR3 sequence: CASSLAGALSSEQYF. CDR3 DNA: TGTGCCAGCAGCTTAGCGGGAGCCCTCTCTTCCGAGCAGTACTTC. The chain carries TRBV11-2 and TRBJ2-7; perhaps TRBD2 as D (6 bases). Trimming stripped 1 base from V and 6 bases from J, with 16 bases between. In germline, CDR1 is SGHAT, CDR2 FQNNGV. CDR3 length equals 15 residues.

The chain employs TRBV2 and TRBJ2-5, with 11 positions matching TRBD1. The germline V gene encodes CDR1 SNHLY and CDR2 FYNNEI. This CDR3 contains 14 residues. V shed 9 bases and J 1 base; nucleotides not matched to a gene: 4. The CDR3 region is CASRDRGFQETQYF. In DNA, the CDR3 is TGTGCCAGTAGGGACAGGGGGTTCCAAGAGACCCAGTACTTC.

The chain is built from TRBV5-4 and TRBJ2-5; the match to TRBD2 covers 9 bases. V shed 3 bases, J shed 2 bases, and the junction held 8 bases outside the gene matches. This CDR3 has 16 residues. Per the germline V gene, CDR1 is SGHNT and CDR2 is YYREEE (reference sequence). CDR3 in DNA: TGTGCCAGCAGCTCAGAATCGGCGGGGGGGCAAGAGACCCAGTACTTC. Translated: CASSSESAGGQETQYF. Full variable domain (rest looked up from reference TRBV5-4 and TRBJ2-5): ETGVTQSPTHLIKTRGQQVTLRCSSQSGHNTVSWYQQALGQGPQFIFQYYREEENGRGNFPPRFSGLQFPNYSSELNVNALELDDSALYLCASSSESAGGQETQYFGPGTRLLVL.

DNA for the CDR3: TGTGCCAGCAGCCCGCCGGGACAGGGGAACACCGGGGAGCTGTTTTTT. This gives the protein CASSPPGQGNTGELFF. The rearrangement links TRBV21-1 to TRBJ2-2; the D call in the table, TRBD1, was not verified against the DNA. TRBV21-1 corresponds to a pseudogene. This CDR3 is built from 16 residues.

The genes are TRBV4-1 and TRBJ1-2; D is undetermined. Trimming stripped 0 bases from V and 8 bases from J, with 10 bases between. CDR3 length: 13 residues. CDR1 and CDR2 (germline): MGHRA, YSYEKL. This CDR3 reads CASSQEGGYGYTF. CDR3 coding DNA: TGCGCCAGCAGCCAAGAAGGAGGTTACGGCTACACCTTC.

V gene TRBV15 combines with J gene TRBJ2-5; TRBD2 matches 8 bases. Germline CDR1 and CDR2: LNHNV and YYDKDF (reference sequence). Trimming at V came to 0 bases and at J to 8 bases, leaving 8 bases not matched to a gene. The length of the CDR3 is 15 residues. CDR3 amino acids: CATSRDPGGGNTQYF. CDR3 DNA: TGTGCCACCAGCAGAGATCCCGGGGGGGGTAATACCCAGTACTTC. Filled out from reference TRBV15 and TRBJ2-5, the complete variable domain reads DAMVIQNPRYQVTQFGKPVTLSCSQTLNHNVMYWYQQKSSQAPKLLFHYYDKDFNNEADTPDNFQSRRPNTSFCFLDIRSPGLGDTAMYLCATSRDPGGGNTQYFGPGTRLLVL.

The rearrangement links TRBV10-3 to TRBJ1-1; 7 bases are shared with TRBD1. CDR3 size: 13 residues. V dropped 3 bases and J dropped 6; count of bases not matched to a gene: 4. Germline V lookup: CDR1 ENHRY, CDR2 SYGVKD. CDR3 DNA sequence: TGTGCCATCAGTGACGAAGACAGGGCTGAAGCTTTCTTT. Its translation: CAISDEDRAEAFF.

J is TRBJ2-1 and V is TRBV18; D uncertain. Germline V lookup: CDR1 KGHSH, CDR2 LQKENI. The V end was cut by 0 bases, the J end by 8 bases, with 14 bases between. This CDR3 contains 15 residues. The CDR3 protein is CASSPPVPVLDEQFF. CDR3 DNA sequence: TGTGCCAGCTCACCACCGGTTCCGGTCCTCGATGAGCAGTTCTTC.

The chain couples TRBV29-1 to TRBJ2-2, with 11 positions matching TRBD2. Germline V gives CDR1 SQVTM, CDR2 ANQGSEA. Trimming took 7 bases from V and 3 from J; bases not matched to a gene: 7. The CDR3 consists of 15 residues. The CDR3, as DNA: TGCAGCGCTAAGACTAGCGGGATGGACACCGGGGAGCTGTTTTTT. Translated: CSAKTSGMDTGELFF.

The chain has TRBV19 and TRBJ1-2; weak D call: TRBD1 (5 bases). Trimming cost V 2 bases and J 0 bases, with 10 bases left between them. The CDR3 runs to 15 residues. CDR1 is LNHDA and CDR2 is SQIVND in the germline V gene (reference sequence). DNA of the CDR3: TGTGCCAGTAGTATAACGGCAGGGACTAACTATGGCTACACCTTC. Translated, it gives CASSITAGTNYGYTF. Full variable domain (remainder filled in from reference TRBV19 and TRBJ1-2): DGGITQSPKYLFRKEGQNVTLSCEQNLNHDAMYWYRQDPGQGLRLIYYSQIVNDFQKGDIAEGYSVSREKKESFPLTVTSAQKNPTAFYLCASSITAGTNYGYTFGSGTRLTVV.

J is TRBJ1-4 and V is TRBV7-3; D is possibly TRBD1 (6 bases). Looked up from germline, CDR1 is SGHTA and CDR2 is FQGTGA. The CDR3 is 13 residues long. The ends were cut back, 5 bases at V and 7 bases at J, with 11 bases in the middle. The CDR3 protein is CASSVGTLEKLFF. The CDR3, as DNA: TGTGCCAGCAGCGTAGGGACACTTGAAAAACTGTTTTTT.

The CDR3 nucleotides are TGTGCCAGCAGCTCGTCGGTAGTGGGGACTTCATACACCGGGGAGCTGTTTTTT. This encodes CASSSSVVGTSYTGELFF. The chain combines TRBV11-3 with TRBJ2-2; tentatively, D is TRBD2 (6 bases). CDR3 length equals 18 residues. The germline CDR1 and CDR2 sequences are SGHNT and YENEEA. Trimming took 4 bases from V and 3 from J, leaving 21 bases between them.

The CDR3 sequence: CSVELTGDRETQYF. The CDR3 bases are TGCAGCGTTGAACTGACAGGGGATCGGGAGACCCAGTACTTC. V usage is TRBV29-1 and J usage is TRBJ2-5, with 8 bases aligning to TRBD1. The CDR3 extends over 14 amino acids. The germline V gene has CDR1 SQVTM and CDR2 ANQGSEA. Trimming took 2 bases from V and 5 from J; bases not matched to a gene: 7.

In its sample, this clone was seen a few times. The rearrangement joins TRBV5-1 to TRBJ1-3; a weak D match, TRBD1 (6 bases). V was trimmed by 1 base and J by 2 bases, leaving 10 bases between them. Germline V gives CDR1 SGHRS, CDR2 YFSETQ. The CDR3 has 15 amino acids. CDR3 amino acids: CASSLRGAPGNTIYF. CDR3 DNA sequence: TGCGCCAGCAGCTTGCGGGGGGCTCCTGGAAACACCATATATTTT.

In DNA, the CDR3 is TGTGCCAGCAGCGGAAGCGGGGGGGCGGGAGATACGCAGTATTTT. Translation gives CASSGSGGAGDTQYF. V gene TRBV7-2 combines with J gene TRBJ2-3; 10 bases align to TRBD2. Looked up from germline, CDR1 is SGHTA and CDR2 is FQGNSA. This CDR3 is built from 15 residues. V shed 5 bases and J 5 bases; nucleotides not matched to a gene: 7.

The J gene is TRBJ2-1, the V gene TRBV21-1; TRBD1, the D gene given by the table, was not confirmed from the DNA. TRBV21-1 is designated a pseudogene. The CDR3 contains 11 residues. The CDR3 loop is CASSADDEQFF. For the CDR3, the DNA is TGTGCCAGCAGCGCAGATGATGAGCAGTTCTTC.

The chain employs TRBV6-5 and TRBJ1-1; D unclear. The CDR3 has 14 amino acids. Germline CDR1 reads MNHEY; CDR2 reads SVGAGI. V gave up 8 bases and J gave up 4 bases, with 17 bases separating them. This CDR3 reads CASRKGQVVTEAFF. As DNA, the CDR3 is TGTGCCAGCCGAAAAGGCCAGGTCGTCACTGAAGCTTTCTTT.

The V and J genes are TRBV5-1 and TRBJ1-3; a weak D match, TRBD1 (5 bases). The CDR3 is made up of 15 amino acids. V lost 3 bases to trimming and J lost 5 bases, with 15 bases between them. Germline lookup yields CDR1 SGHRS and CDR2 YFSETQ. CDR3: CASSSLSQGRNTIYF. CDR3 DNA: TGCGCCAGCAGCTCCCTATCCCAGGGCCGAAACACCATATATTTT.

This chain's CDR3 is CASSDRQRNSGANVLTF. The CDR3 DNA is TGTGCCAGCAGTGACCGGCAGCGAAACTCTGGGGCCAACGTCCTGACTTTC. The chain uses TRBV2 and TRBJ2-6; D gene unclear. CDR1 is SNHLY, CDR2 FYNNEI, per germline. V gave up 3 bases and J gave up 0 bases, with 12 bases separating them. CDR3 size: 17 residues. The entire variable domain, with the rest obtained from reference TRBV2 and TRBJ2-6, is as follows: EPEVTQTPSHQVTQMGQEVILRCVPISNHLYFYWYRQILGQKVEFLVSFYNNEISEKSEIFDDQFSVERPDGSNFTLKIRSTKLEDSAMYFCASSDRQRNSGANVLTFGAGSRLTVL.

The V gene is TRBV9, the J gene TRBJ1-5; the D is unclear. Germline V gene data show CDR1 as SGDLS and CDR2 as YYNGEE. V was pared by 2 bases and J by 2 bases, with 8 bases between. The CDR3 consists of 14 residues. CDR3 in amino acids: CASSVAGGNQPQHF. The CDR3 DNA reads as TGTGCCAGCAGCGTTGCGGGAGGCAATCAGCCCCAGCATTTT.

The chain links TRBV2 to TRBJ1-4; D perhaps matches TRBD1 (5 bases). CDR3 length equals 14 residues. The germline CDR1 and CDR2 sequences are SNHLY and FYNNEI. V was clipped by 7 bases and J by 2 bases, with 11 bases between them. CDR3 residues: CASNRQTTNEKLFF. Written as DNA, the CDR3 is TGTGCCAGCAACCGACAGACTACTAATGAAAAACTGTTTTTT.

The table lists this clone with a few counts. The chain joins TRBV27 to TRBJ2-2; TRBD2 is a possible D gene (6 bases). CDR1 and CDR2 from the germline V gene are MNHEY and SMNVEV (reference sequence). CDR3 length: 17 residues. V lost 0 bases and J 0 bases, leaving 11 bases between the germline ends. This CDR3 is CASSLSSGSPNTGELFF. The CDR3 coding sequence is TGTGCCAGCAGTTTATCGTCCGGGAGCCCGAACACCGGGGAGCTGTTTTTT.

V gene TRBV29-1 combines with J gene TRBJ2-4, with 8 bases fitting TRBD1. Unmatched junction bases numbered 10, after V lost 0 bases and J lost 0 bases. The CDR3 length is 18 residues. Germline V gene lookup returns CDR1 SQVTM and CDR2 ANQGSEA. The CDR3 DNA follows: TGCAGCGTTGAAGAGCCCGGACAGGGAAGACTAGCCAAAAACATTCAGTACTTC. It yields the protein CSVEEPGQGRLAKNIQYF. The full variable domain, in which reference TRBV29-1 and TRBJ2-4 provide the parts outside the CDR3, is SAVISQKPSRDICQRGTSLTIQCQVDSQVTMMFWYRQQPGQSLTLIATANQGSEATYESGFVIDKFPISRPNLTFSTLTVSNMSPEDSSIYLCSVEEPGQGRLAKNIQYFGAGTRLSVL.

This chain connects TRBV30 to TRBJ2-7, with 12 bases aligning to TRBD1. Per germline, CDR1 GTSNPN and CDR2 SVGIG (reference sequence). V trimming: 1 base; J trimming: 5 bases; junction bases outside the gene matches: 3. This CDR3 region has 14 residues. The CDR3 region has the DNA TGTGCCTGGAGTGCCGGGACAGGGGGCCACGAGCAGTACTTC. It specifies CAWSAGTGGHEQYF. Together with reference TRBV30 and TRBJ2-7, the CDR3 gives the full variable domain: SQTIHQWPATLVQPVGSPLSLECTVEGTSNPNLYWYRQAAGRGLQLLFYSVGIGQISSEVPQNLSASRPQDRQFILSSKKLLLSDSGFYLCAWSAGTGGHEQYFGPGTRLTVT.

The chain links TRBV29-1 to TRBJ1-1; D possibly corresponds to TRBD1 (6 bases). V lost 7 bases and J 5 bases, leaving 20 bases between the germline ends. Germline V gene lookup returns CDR1 SQVTM and CDR2 ANQGSEA. This CDR3 spans 14 amino acids. CDR3 residues: CSAGGIQGHTEAFF. CDR3 DNA: TGCAGCGCTGGTGGAATACAGGGTCATACTGAAGCTTTCTTT.